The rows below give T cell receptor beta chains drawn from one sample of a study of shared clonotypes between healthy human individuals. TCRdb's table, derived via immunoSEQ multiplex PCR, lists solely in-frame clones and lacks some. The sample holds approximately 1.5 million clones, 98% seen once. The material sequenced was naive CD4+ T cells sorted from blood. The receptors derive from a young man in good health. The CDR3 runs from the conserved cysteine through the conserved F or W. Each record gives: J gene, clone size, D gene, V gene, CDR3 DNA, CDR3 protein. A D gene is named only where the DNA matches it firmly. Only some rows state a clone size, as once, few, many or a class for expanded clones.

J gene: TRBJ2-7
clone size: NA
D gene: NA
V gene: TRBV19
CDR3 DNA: TGTGCCAGTAGTATAACCAGGGGCTACGAGCAGTACTTC
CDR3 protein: CASSITRGYEQYF

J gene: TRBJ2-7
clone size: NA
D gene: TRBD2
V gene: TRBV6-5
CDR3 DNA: TGTGCCAGCAGTACTGGGCTAGCGGCCTACGAGCAGTACTTC
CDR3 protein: CASSTGLAAYEQYF

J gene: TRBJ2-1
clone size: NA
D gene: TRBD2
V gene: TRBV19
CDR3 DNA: TGTGCCACCACTGGACTAGCGGGCGGTCGGGACAATGAGCAGTTCTTC
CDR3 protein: CATTGLAGGRDNEQFF

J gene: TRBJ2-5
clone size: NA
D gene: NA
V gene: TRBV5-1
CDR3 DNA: TGCGCCAGCAGCGGCAGGGATTTGGAGACCCAGTACTTC
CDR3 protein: CASSGRDLETQYF

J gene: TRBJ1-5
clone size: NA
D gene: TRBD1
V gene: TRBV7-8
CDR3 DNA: TGTGCCAGCACCGAGTCGGCAGGGGGCTTTGGCAATCAGCCCCAGCATTTT
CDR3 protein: CASTESAGGFGNQPQHF

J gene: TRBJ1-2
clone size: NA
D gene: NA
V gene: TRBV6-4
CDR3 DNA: TGTGCCAGTCGCTTAGGAGTGGGCGACTATGGCTACACCTTC
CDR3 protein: CASRLGVGDYGYTF

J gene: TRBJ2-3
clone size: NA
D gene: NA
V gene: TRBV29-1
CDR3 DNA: TGCAGCGTATTCGGGATAGCGGGCACAGATACGCAGTATTTT
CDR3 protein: CSVFGIAGTDTQYF

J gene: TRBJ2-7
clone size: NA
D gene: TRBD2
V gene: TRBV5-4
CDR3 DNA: TGTGCCAGCAGCCTGGTGGACCTGACTAGCGGGTTTTTCGAGCAGTACTTC
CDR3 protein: CASSLVDLTSGFFEQYF

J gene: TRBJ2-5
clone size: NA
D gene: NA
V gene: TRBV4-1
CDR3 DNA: TGCGCCAGCAGCCAAACCCCTGGAGATAGATGGACCCAGTACTTC
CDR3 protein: CASSQTPGDRWTQYF

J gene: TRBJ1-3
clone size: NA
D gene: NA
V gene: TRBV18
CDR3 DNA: TGTGCCAGCTCGCAGAGGAAGAGCTCTGGAAACACCATATATTTT
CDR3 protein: CASSQRKSSGNTIYF

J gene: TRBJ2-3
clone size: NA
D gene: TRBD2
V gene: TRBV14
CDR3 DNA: TGTGCCAGCAGCCAAGGTAACGCGGGAGGAGCGCAGTATTTT
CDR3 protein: CASSQGNAGGAQYF

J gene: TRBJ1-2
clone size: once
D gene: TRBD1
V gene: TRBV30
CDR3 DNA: TGTGCCTGGAGCCCTTCGGGACAGGGCGTCTTTGGCTACACCTTC
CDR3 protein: CAWSPSGQGVFGYTF

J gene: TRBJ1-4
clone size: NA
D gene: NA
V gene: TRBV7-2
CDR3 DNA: TGTGCCAGCAGCTTAGATTGGCATAGGGGCGAAAAACTGTTTTTT
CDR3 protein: CASSLDWHRGEKLFF

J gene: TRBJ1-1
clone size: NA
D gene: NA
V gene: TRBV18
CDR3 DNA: TGTGCCAGCTCACCACAAGCAGTCGGAGGGACTGAAGCTTTCTTT
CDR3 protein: CASSPQAVGGTEAFF

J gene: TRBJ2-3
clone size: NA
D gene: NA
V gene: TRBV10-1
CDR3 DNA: TGCGCCAGCAGTCCCCGACACACAGATACGCAGTATTTT
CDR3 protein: CASSPRHTDTQYF

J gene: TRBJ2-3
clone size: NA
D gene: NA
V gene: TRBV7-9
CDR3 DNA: TGTGCCAGCAGCTTAGGGGTCGCGGGCACGAGCACAGATACGCAGTATTTT
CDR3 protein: CASSLGVAGTSTDTQYF

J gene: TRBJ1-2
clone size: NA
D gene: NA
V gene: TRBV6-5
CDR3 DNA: TGTGCCAGCAAGCAGCGTAGGATCCCCACCTATGGCTACACCTTC
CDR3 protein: CASKQRRIPTYGYTF

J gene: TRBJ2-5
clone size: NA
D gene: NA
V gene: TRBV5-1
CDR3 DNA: TGCGCCAGCACGGTTGCCAGGGCGGTTGGGACCCAGTACTTC
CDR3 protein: CASTVARAVGTQYF

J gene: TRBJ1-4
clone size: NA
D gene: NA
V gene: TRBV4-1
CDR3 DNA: TGCGCCAGCAGCCAAGAATGGCGGGGCCTAAATGAAAAACTGTTTTTT
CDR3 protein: CASSQEWRGLNEKLFF

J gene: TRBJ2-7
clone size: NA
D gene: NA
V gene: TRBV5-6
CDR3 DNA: TGTGCCAGCAGCTTACGGGTTGGATCCTACGAGCAGTACTTC
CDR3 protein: CASSLRVGSYEQYF

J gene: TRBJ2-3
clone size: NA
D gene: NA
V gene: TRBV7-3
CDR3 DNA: TGTGCCAGCAGCCAAAGCTCCGTAGATACGCAGTATTTT
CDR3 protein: CASSQSSVDTQYF

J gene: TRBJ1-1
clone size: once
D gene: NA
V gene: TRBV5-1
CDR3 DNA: TGCGCCAGCAGCTCGACGGGGGGAAGGATGAACACTGAAGCTTTCTTT
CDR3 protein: CASSSTGGRMNTEAFF

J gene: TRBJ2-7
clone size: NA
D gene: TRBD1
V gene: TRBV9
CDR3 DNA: TGTGCCAGCAGCCTCGGGACAGGGATGGGCGAGCAGTACTTC
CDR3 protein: CASSLGTGMGEQYF

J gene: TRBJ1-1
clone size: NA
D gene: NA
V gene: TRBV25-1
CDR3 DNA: TGTGCCAGCAGTGAAAGGGGAAGAAACACTGAAGCTTTCTTT
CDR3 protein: CASSERGRNTEAFF

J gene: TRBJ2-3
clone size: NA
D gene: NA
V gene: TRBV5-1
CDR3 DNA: TGCGCCAGCAGCTTGGTTCCGCAAGATACGCAGTATTTT
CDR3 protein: CASSLVPQDTQYF

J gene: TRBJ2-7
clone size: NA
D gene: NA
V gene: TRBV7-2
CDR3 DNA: TGTGCCAGCAGCTCAGTAGGGGGGGCTACTTACGAGCAGTACTTC
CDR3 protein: CASSSVGGATYEQYF

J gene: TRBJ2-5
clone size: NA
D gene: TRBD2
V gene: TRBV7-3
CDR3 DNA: TGTGCCAGCAGCTTAAGGGGCGGGAGTGAGACCCAGTACTTC
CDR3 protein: CASSLRGGSETQYF

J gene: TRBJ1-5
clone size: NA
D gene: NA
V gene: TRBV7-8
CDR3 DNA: TGTGCCAGCAGCTCCAAATCCCAGCCCCAGCATTTT
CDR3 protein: CASSSKSQPQHF

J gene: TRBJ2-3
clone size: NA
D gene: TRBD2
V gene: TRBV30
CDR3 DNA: TGTGCCTGGAGTCTCCGACTAGCGGGGAGCACAGATACGCAGTATTTT
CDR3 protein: CAWSLRLAGSTDTQYF

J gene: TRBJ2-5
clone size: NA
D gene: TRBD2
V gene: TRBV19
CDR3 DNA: TGTGCCAGTAGTACTCGACTAGCGGGAGGGCTCAGACAAGAGACCCAGTACTTC
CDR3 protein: CASSTRLAGGLRQETQYF

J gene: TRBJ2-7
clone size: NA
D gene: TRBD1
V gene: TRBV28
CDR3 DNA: TGTGCCAGCAGTCTGCGACAGGGTACGAGCTCCTACGAGCAGTACTTC
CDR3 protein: CASSLRQGTSSYEQYF

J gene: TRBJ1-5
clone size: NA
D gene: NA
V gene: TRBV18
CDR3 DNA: TGTGCCAGCTCACTCGGGCCAGGGCCTCAGCCCCAGCATTTT
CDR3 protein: CASSLGPGPQPQHF